The rows below give T cell receptor beta chains drawn from one sample of a study of Graves' ophthalmopathy and Graves' hyperthyroidism. TCRdb used MiXCR to reprocess the multiplex PCR reads, holding one entry per CDR3 protein. Of approximately 41,000 distinct CDR3 sequences in the sample, around 50% are singletons; the top ten hold less than 20%. The sequencing input was peripheral blood. The receptors were sampled from an adult man with Graves' ophthalmopathy. The CDR3 runs from the conserved cysteine through the conserved F or W. A D gene is named only where the DNA matches it firmly. Some rows have no size entry. The others give once, few or many, or a class for an expanded clone.

J: TRBJ2-1
D: -
V: TRBV7-2
size: -
length: 14
CDR3: CASSREASYNEQFF
DNA: TGTGCCAGCAGCAGGGAGGCCTCCTACAATGAGCAGTTCTTC

J: TRBJ2-3
D: TRBD2
V: TRBV12-3/TRBV12-4
size: many
length: 16
CDR3: CASSLPRGGITDTQYF
DNA: TGTGCCAGCAGTTTACCCCGCGGGGGGATCACAGATACGCAGTATTTT

J: TRBJ1-4
D: -
V: TRBV25-1
size: -
length: 12
CDR3: CASSETNEKLFF
DNA: TGTGCCAGCAGTGAAACGAATGAAAAACTGTTTTTT

J: TRBJ2-7
D: -
V: TRBV5-1
size: few
length: 15
CDR3: CASSLVGGGTYEQYF
DNA: TGCGCCAGCAGCTTGGTCGGTGGGGGAACCTACGAGCAGTACTTC

J: TRBJ1-6
D: TRBD1
V: TRBV28
size: many
length: 16
CDR3: CASSSQTGGAYSPLHF
DNA: TGTGCCAGCAGTTCCCAGACAGGGGGCGCATATTCACCCCTCCACTTT

J: TRBJ2-1
D: -
V: TRBV20-1
size: many
length: 14
CDR3: CSAPGPLHYNEQFF
DNA: TGCAGTGCCCCTGGACCCTTGCACTACAATGAGCAGTTCTTC

J: TRBJ1-2
D: -
V: TRBV5-4
size: -
length: 14
CDR3: CASSLGASGGGYTF
DNA: TGTGCCAGCAGCTTGGGTGCTAGCGGGGGTGGCTACACCTTC

J: TRBJ2-5
D: TRBD2
V: TRBV20-1
size: -
length: 17
CDR3: CSARAPRTSSFQETQYF
DNA: TGCAGTGCTAGAGCTCCTAGGACTAGCAGCTTCCAAGAGACCCAGTACTTC

J: TRBJ2-5
D: -
V: TRBV7-9
size: -
length: 15
CDR3: CASSPLKVGRGTQYF
DNA: TGTGCCAGCAGCCCGCTCAAAGTGGGGCGGGGGACCCAGTACTTC

J: TRBJ2-2
D: -
V: TRBV10-3
size: -
length: 13
CDR3: CASGLIYTGELFF
DNA: TGTGCCTCAGGACTGATCTACACCGGGGAGCTGTTTTTT

J: TRBJ2-3
D: TRBD1
V: TRBV6-5
size: once
length: 14
CDR3: CASRDRASTDTQYF
DNA: TGTGCCAGCAGGGACAGGGCGAGCACAGATACGCAGTATTTT

J: TRBJ1-5
D: TRBD1
V: TRBV5-1
size: many
length: 15
CDR3: CASSKDRGSNQPQHF
DNA: TGCGCCAGCAGCAAAGACAGGGGGTCCAACCAGCCCCAGCATTTT

J: TRBJ2-7
D: TRBD2
V: TRBV20-1
size: -
length: 14
CDR3: CSARKGTSGYEQYF
DNA: TGCAGTGCTAGGAAGGGGACTAGCGGCTACGAGCAGTACTTC

J: TRBJ1-6
D: -
V: TRBV10-3
size: -
length: 14
CDR3: CAISETSGNSPLHF
DNA: TGTGCCATCAGCGAAACTAGCGGGAATTCACCCCTCCACTTT

J: TRBJ1-2
D: -
V: TRBV20-1
size: few
length: 12
CDR3: CSARMTWEGYTF
DNA: TGCAGTGCTAGAATGACTTGGGAAGGCTACACCTTC

J: TRBJ1-5
D: -
V: TRBV2
size: once
length: 14
CDR3: CASSESAGNRPQHF
DNA: TGTGCTAGCAGTGAGTCGGCAGGCAATCGGCCCCAGCATTTT

J: TRBJ2-7
D: -
V: TRBV11-2
size: many
length: 15
CDR3: CASSLDAGLSYEQYF
DNA: TGTGCCAGCAGCTTAGACGCCGGGCTATCCTACGAGCAGTACTTC

J: TRBJ2-7
D: TRBD2
V: TRBV7-2
size: -
length: 16
CDR3: CASSWLAGGPSYEQYF
DNA: TGTGCCAGCAGCTGGCTAGCGGGAGGGCCTTCCTACGAGCAGTACTTC

J: TRBJ1-1
D: -
V: TRBV18
size: -
length: 14
CDR3: CASSSQVGDTEAFF
DNA: TGTGCCAGCTCATCCCAGGTGGGGGACACTGAAGCTTTCTTT

J: TRBJ1-1
D: -
V: TRBV29-1
size: -
length: 12
CDR3: CSQGLGHTEAFF
DNA: TGCAGCCAGGGGCTGGGGCACACTGAAGCTTTCTTT

J: TRBJ2-7
D: TRBD2
V: TRBV11-3
size: -
length: 15
CDR3: CASSLGSGGSYEQYF
DNA: TGTGCCAGCAGCTTAGGGAGCGGGGGGTCCTACGAGCAGTACTTC

J: TRBJ2-5
D: -
V: TRBV19
size: many
length: 13
CDR3: CASSSSLQETQYF
DNA: TGTGCCAGTAGTAGTTCACTCCAAGAGACCCAGTACTTC

J: TRBJ1-2
D: TRBD1
V: TRBV11-2
size: many
length: 13
CDR3: CASSSGQGSGYTF
DNA: TGTGCCAGCAGCTCGGGACAGGGGTCAGGCTACACCTTC

J: TRBJ2-7
D: TRBD1
V: TRBV20-1
size: -
length: 16
CDR3: CSASVTGERLSYEQYF
DNA: TGCAGTGCTAGTGTGACAGGGGAACGGCTCTCCTACGAGCAGTACTTC

J: TRBJ2-1
D: -
V: TRBV7-2
size: once
length: 12
CDR3: CASSRSESGQLF
DNA: TGTGCCAGCAGCCGGTCAGAGTCTGGGCAGCTCTTC

J: TRBJ1-2
D: -
V: TRBV29-1
size: -
length: 12
CDR3: CSYSGTARGYTF
DNA: TGCAGTTACTCGGGGACGGCGCGCGGCTACACCTTC

J: TRBJ1-6
D: TRBD1
V: TRBV2
size: few
length: 15
CDR3: CASALTGGDPSPLHF
DNA: TGTGCCAGCGCCCTAACAGGGGGCGACCCCTCACCCCTCCACTTT

J: TRBJ1-2
D: TRBD1
V: TRBV9
size: -
length: 16
CDR3: CASSVASGTGIYGYTF
DNA: TGTGCCAGCAGCGTGGCTAGCGGGACAGGGATATATGGCTACACCTTC

J: TRBJ1-2
D: -
V: TRBV5-5
size: -
length: 12
CDR3: CASAQGVGGYTF
DNA: TGTGCCAGCGCTCAAGGGGTGGGAGGCTACACCTTC

J: TRBJ2-5
D: -
V: TRBV7-2
size: -
length: 15
CDR3: CASSFLWDYQETQYF
DNA: TGTGCCAGCAGCTTTCTATGGGACTACCAAGAGACCCAGTACTTC

J: TRBJ1-1
D: TRBD1
V: TRBV10-3
size: medium-sized
length: 15
CDR3: CAISDGTGRNTEAFF
DNA: TGTGCCATCAGTGATGGGACAGGGCGGAACACTGAAGCTTTCTTT

J: TRBJ2-3
D: -
V: TRBV5-4
size: -
length: 13
CDR3: CASSRPGADTQYF
DNA: TGTGCCAGCAGTCGACCAGGGGCAGATACGCAGTATTTT

J: TRBJ1-1
D: -
V: TRBV7-2
size: many
length: 14
CDR3: CASSFTPGNTEAFF
DNA: TGTGCCAGCAGCTTTACCCCTGGGAACACTGAAGCTTTCTTT

J: TRBJ2-3
D: -
V: TRBV12-3/TRBV12-4
size: many
length: 18
CDR3: CASSFRFSSRGSTDTQYF
DNA: TGTGCCAGCAGTTTCCGCTTCTCGTCCCGGGGGAGCACAGATACGCAGTATTTT

J: TRBJ2-1
D: -
V: TRBV19
size: -
length: 15
CDR3: CASSIAHNYDNEQFF
DNA: TGTGCCAGTAGTATAGCCCATAACTACGACAATGAGCAGTTCTTC

J: TRBJ1-3
D: -
V: TRBV20-1
size: many
length: 14
CDR3: CSAKGPISGNTIYF
DNA: TGCAGTGCTAAAGGGCCGATCTCTGGAAACACCATATATTTT

J: TRBJ1-1
D: -
V: TRBV3-1
size: -
length: 12
CDR3: CASSRRDTEAFF
DNA: TGTGCCAGCAGCCGGAGGGACACTGAAGCTTTCTTT

J: TRBJ1-2
D: -
V: TRBV19
size: many
length: 18
CDR3: CASSSTLNRDTANYGYTF
DNA: TGTGCCAGTAGTTCAACTCTTAACCGGGACACCGCAAACTATGGCTACACCTTC

J: TRBJ2-5
D: TRBD2
V: TRBV5-1
size: many
length: 15
CDR3: CASNLAGPPGETQYF
DNA: TGCGCCAGCAACCTAGCGGGGCCTCCGGGGGAGACCCAGTACTTC

J: TRBJ2-1
D: -
V: TRBV15
size: many
length: 14
CDR3: CATSLGDPYNEQFF
DNA: TGTGCCACCAGCCTGGGGGACCCCTACAATGAGCAGTTCTTC

J: TRBJ2-2
D: -
V: TRBV19
size: many
length: 15
CDR3: CASSKSTPNTGELFF
DNA: TGTGCCAGTAGTAAGTCGACCCCGAACACCGGGGAGCTGTTTTTT

J: TRBJ2-7
D: TRBD2
V: TRBV29-1
size: -
length: 14
CDR3: CSVERWEGTYEQYF
DNA: TGCAGCGTTGAGAGGTGGGAGGGGACCTACGAGCAGTACTTC

J: TRBJ1-2
D: -
V: TRBV6-6
size: once
length: 14
CDR3: CASTPGAPKYGYTF
DNA: TGTGCCAGCACACCGGGAGCCCCCAAGTATGGCTACACCTTC